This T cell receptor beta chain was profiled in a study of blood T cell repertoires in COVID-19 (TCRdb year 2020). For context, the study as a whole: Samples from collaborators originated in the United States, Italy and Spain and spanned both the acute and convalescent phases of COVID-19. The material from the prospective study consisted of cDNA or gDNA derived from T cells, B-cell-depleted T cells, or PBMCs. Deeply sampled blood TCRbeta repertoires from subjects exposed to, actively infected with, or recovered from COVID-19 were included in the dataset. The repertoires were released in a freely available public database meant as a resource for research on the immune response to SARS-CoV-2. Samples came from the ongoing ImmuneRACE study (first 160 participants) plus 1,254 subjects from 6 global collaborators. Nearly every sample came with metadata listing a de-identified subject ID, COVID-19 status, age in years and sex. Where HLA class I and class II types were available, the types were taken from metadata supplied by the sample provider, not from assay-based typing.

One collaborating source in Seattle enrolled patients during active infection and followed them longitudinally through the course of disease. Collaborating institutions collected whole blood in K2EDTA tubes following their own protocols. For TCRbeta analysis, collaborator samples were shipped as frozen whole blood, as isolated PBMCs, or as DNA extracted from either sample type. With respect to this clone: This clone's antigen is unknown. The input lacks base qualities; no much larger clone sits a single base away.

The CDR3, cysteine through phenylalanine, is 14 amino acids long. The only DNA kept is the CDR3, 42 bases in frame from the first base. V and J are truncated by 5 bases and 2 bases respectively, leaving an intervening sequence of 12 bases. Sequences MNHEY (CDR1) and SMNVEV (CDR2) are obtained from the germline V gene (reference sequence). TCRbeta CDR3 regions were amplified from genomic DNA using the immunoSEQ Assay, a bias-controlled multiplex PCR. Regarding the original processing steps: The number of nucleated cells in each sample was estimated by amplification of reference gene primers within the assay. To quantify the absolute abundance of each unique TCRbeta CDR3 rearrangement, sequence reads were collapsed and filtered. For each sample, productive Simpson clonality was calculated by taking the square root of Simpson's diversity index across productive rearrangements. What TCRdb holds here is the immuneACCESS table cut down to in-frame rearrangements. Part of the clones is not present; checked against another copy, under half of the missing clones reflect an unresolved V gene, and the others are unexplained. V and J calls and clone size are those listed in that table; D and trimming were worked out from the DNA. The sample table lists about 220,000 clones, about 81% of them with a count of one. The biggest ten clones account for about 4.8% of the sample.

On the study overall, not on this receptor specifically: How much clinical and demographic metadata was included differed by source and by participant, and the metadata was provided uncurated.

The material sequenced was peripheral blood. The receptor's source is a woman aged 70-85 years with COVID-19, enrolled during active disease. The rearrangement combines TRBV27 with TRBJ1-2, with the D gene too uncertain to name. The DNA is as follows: TGTGCCAGCAGTGCGGTGCCGCAAAACTATGGCTACACCTTC. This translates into CASSAVPQNYGYTF.